This T cell receptor beta chain is from a study of chemoradiotherapy in HPV16-positive cancers. The sample holds one count of this clone. Its matching antigen is unknown. Overall study results and limits: Better recurrence-free survival went with HPV-responsive T-cell expansion in HPV16-positive patients. HPV-specific T cells were functionally defined from only two HPV16-positive patients. Non-HPV-specific T cells did not expand in tumors during treatment, whereas candidate HPV-specific clones and E7-related motifs did.

TCRdb keeps only in-frame clones here, not all; method: immunoSEQ multiplex PCR. The sample has more than 15,000 clones; 90% are singletons. The CDR3 has 18 amino acids. Germline-derived CDR1 and CDR2 are SGDLS and YYNGEE. V was pared by 0 bases and J by 6 bases, with 11 bases of the junction left unmatched. Sequencing was performed on blood, taken from a patient who underwent chemoradiotherapy. The TCR originated in a human donor with HPV-associated anogenital cancer. The chain employs TRBV9 and TRBJ2-2; TRBD2 matches 10 bases. CDR3 protein: CASSVGFRASGGAGELFF. The CDR3 DNA reads as TGTGCCAGCAGCGTAGGTTTTCGGGCTAGCGGGGGTGCCGGGGAGCTGTTTTTT.